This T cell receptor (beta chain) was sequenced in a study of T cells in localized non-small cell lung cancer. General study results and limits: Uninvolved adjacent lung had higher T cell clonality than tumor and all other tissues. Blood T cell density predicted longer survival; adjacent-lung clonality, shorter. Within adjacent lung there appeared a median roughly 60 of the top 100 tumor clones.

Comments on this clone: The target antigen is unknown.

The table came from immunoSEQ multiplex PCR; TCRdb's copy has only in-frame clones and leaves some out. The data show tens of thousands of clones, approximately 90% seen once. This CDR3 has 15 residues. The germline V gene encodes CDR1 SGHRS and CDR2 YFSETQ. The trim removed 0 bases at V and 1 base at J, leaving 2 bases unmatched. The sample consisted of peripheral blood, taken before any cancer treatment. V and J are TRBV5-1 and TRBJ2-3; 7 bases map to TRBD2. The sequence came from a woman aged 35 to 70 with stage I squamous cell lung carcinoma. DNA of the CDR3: TGCGCCAGCAGCTTGGGCCGGGGGGGCACAGATACGCAGTATTTT. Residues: CASSLGRGGTDTQYF.